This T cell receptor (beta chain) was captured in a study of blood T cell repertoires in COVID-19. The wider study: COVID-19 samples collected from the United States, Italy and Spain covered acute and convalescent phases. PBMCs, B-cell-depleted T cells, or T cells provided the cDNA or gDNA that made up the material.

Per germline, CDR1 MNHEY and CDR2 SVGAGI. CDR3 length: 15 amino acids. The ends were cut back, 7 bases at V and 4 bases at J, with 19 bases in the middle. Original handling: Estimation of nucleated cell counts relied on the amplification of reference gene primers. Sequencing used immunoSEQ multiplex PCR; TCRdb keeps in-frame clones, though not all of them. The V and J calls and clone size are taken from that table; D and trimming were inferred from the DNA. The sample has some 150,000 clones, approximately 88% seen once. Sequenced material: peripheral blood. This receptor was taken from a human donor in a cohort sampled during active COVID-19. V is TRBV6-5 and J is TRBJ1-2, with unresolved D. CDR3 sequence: CASTKTPRETYGYTF. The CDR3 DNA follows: TGTGCCAGCACGAAAACCCCGCGGGAAACCTATGGCTACACCTTC.